This T cell receptor (beta chain) is drawn from a study of naive and memory T cell subsets. Germline loops: CDR1 SGHTA, CDR2 FQGNSA. This CDR3 region has 15 residues. V lost 4 bases to trimming and J lost 8 bases, with 20 bases between them. Two oligonucleotides, mixed equimolar, formed the beta constant-region primer covering TRBC1 and TRBC2. In TCRdb, the UMI-ligation and nested PCR reads were re-called with MiXCR into one record per CDR3 protein. The sample has around 160,000 distinct CDR3 sequences; 15% to 20% are singletons. This clonotype was seen a few times. Alpha and beta libraries were amplified separately from the second PCR onward. Overnight CMV lysate stimulation of fresh PBMCs defined donor CMV status by CD4+ IFNgamma.

The sequence came from a human donor in good health. Source material: naive CD4+ T cells from blood. The chain combines TRBV7-2 with TRBJ1-2; no clear D gene. CDR3 coding DNA: TGTGCCAGCAGCTCCGCCTTGGGTCTCCGGGCCGGCTACACCTTC. Protein sequence: CASSSALGLRAGYTF.